A single sample gave rise to the 23 T cell receptor beta chains below, sequenced in a study of cytomegalovirus exposure and HLA in healthy donors (dated by TCRdb to the late 2010s). The library was produced with the immunoSEQ multiplex PCR assay. The multiplex PCR relied on a mix of 60 forward primers for TCR Vbeta segments and 13 reverse primers for TCR Jbeta segments. Drawn from immuneACCESS, this table holds only the in-frame rearrangements with V and J called that TCRdb kept. Clones are partly lost; checked studies trace under half to an unresolved V gene and leave the rest unexplained. The sample data list fewer than 110,000 clones, and around three quarters of these were observed just once. Roughly 3.9% of the sample lies in the top ten. Sequences were obtained from PBMCs. The receptors were gathered from a man aged 45-60 years in good health and CMV-seropositive.

J is TRBJ2-1 and V is TRBV7-7; D may be TRBD2 (5 bases). The germline V gene has CDR1 SSHAT and CDR2 FNYEAQ (reference sequence). The CDR3 consists of 13 residues. The V and J ends lost 4 bases and 5 bases respectively, with 9 bases between them. As DNA, the CDR3 is TGTGCCAGCAGCTCGACTACTAACAATGAGCAGTTCTTC. This sequence encodes CASSSTTNNEQFF.

The chain is built from TRBV5-8 and TRBJ1-5, with unresolved D. The ends were cut back, 9 bases at V and 0 bases at J, with 19 bases in the middle. The CDR3 is 16 amino acids. Germline V gives CDR1 SGHTS, CDR2 YDEGEE. CDR3 in amino acids: CAKLKPKLYSNQPQHF. The CDR3 DNA follows: TGTGCCAAATTGAAGCCTAAACTTTATAGCAATCAGCCCCAGCATTTT.

This chain joins TRBV29-1 and TRBJ2-7, with a tentative D call TRBD2 (5 bases). This CDR3 has 12 residues. CDR1 is SQVTM and CDR2 is ANQGSEA in the germline V gene. V gave up 4 bases and J gave up 5 bases, with 12 bases separating them. This chain's CDR3 is CSVVNSVNEQYF. Here the CDR3 DNA reads TGCAGCGTTGTAAATAGCGTTAACGAGCAGTACTTC.

There are a few counts of this clone. This chain joins TRBV28 and TRBJ2-7, with 14 bases identical to TRBD2. From germline, CDR1 is MDHEN and CDR2 SYDVKM. Germline trimming cut 4 bases from V and 3 bases from J; bases unmatched to any gene: 8. This CDR3 has 17 residues. In nucleotides, the CDR3 is TGTGCCAGCAGTTCCGGACTAGCGGGAGGAACAATCTACGAGCAGTACTTC. This translates into CASSSGLAGGTIYEQYF.

J is TRBJ2-5 and V is TRBV5-1; 9 bases map to TRBD2. With 0 bases clipped from V and 0 bases from J, the junction kept 3 bases outside the gene matches. Germline lookup yields CDR1 SGHRS and CDR2 YFSETQ. The CDR3 has 16 amino acids. The CDR3 DNA reads as TGCGCCAGCAGCTTGGCCCAGCGGGAGGACCAAGAGACCCAGTACTTC. Its protein product is CASSLAQREDQETQYF.

This clone was counted between two and nine times. The rearrangement joins TRBV6-5 to TRBJ2-5; 7 positions agree with TRBD2. From germline, CDR1 is MNHEY and CDR2 SVGAGI. The CDR3 consists of 15 residues. The V and J ends lost 1 base and 3 bases, in that order; junction bases with no gene match: 5. For the CDR3, the DNA is TGTGCCAGCAGTTACTGGGGAGGGAACAAAGAGACCCAGTACTTC. The encoded protein is CASSYWGGNKETQYF.

The chain joins TRBV6-5 to TRBJ2-2; 8 bases are a match to TRBD1. With 0 bases clipped from V and 7 bases from J, the junction kept 4 bases outside the gene matches. CDR1 is MNHEY and CDR2 is SVGAGI in the germline V gene. The CDR3 consists of 15 residues. CDR3 coding DNA: TGTGCCAGCAGTTACTCCGACAGGGGAGACGGGGAGCTGTTTTTT. Protein product: CASSYSDRGDGELFF.

The chain joins TRBV5-1 to TRBJ2-7, with 10 bases identical to TRBD2. V was pared by 0 bases and J by 9 bases, with 6 bases of the junction left unmatched. CDR3 length: 14 residues. Germline V gene data show CDR1 as SGHRS and CDR2 as YFSETQ. The CDR3 reads CASSLGLAGEWQYF. The CDR3 nucleotides are TGCGCCAGCAGCTTGGGGCTAGCGGGAGAGTGGCAGTACTTC.

This clone was picked up a small number of times. The gene calls are TRBV6-1 and TRBJ1-4, with 8 bases lining up with TRBD1. V shed 3 bases, J shed 6 bases, and the junction held 6 bases outside the gene matches. This CDR3 is 15 amino acids long. The germline V gene encodes CDR1 MNHNS and CDR2 SASEGT. The CDR3 DNA reads TGTGCCAGCAGTGAGGACAGGGAATGGCATGAAAAACTGTTTTTT. Translating gives CASSEDREWHEKLFF.

This clone was observed a handful of times. The V and J genes are TRBV5-4 and TRBJ2-7, with 7 bases identical to TRBD1. Germline loops: CDR1 SGHNT, CDR2 YYREEE (reference sequence). The CDR3 totals 15 residues. V lost 0 bases, J lost 0 bases, and 3 bases stayed unmatched. The CDR3 spells CASSLAGDSSYEQYF. CDR3 in DNA: TGTGCCAGCAGCTTGGCCGGGGACAGCTCCTACGAGCAGTACTTC.

The V gene is TRBV9, the J gene TRBJ2-5; TRBD2 agrees at 11 bases. The CDR3 sequence is 17 residues long. The V and J ends lost 4 bases and 4 bases, in that order; junction bases with no gene match: 12. Germline V CDR1 and CDR2: SGDLS, YYNGEE. The CDR3 DNA is TGTGCCAGCAGCCCAGCACCGCTAGCGGGAGGACGAGAGACCCAGTACTTC. Translating it yields CASSPAPLAGGRETQYF.

This clone was counted a few times. V and J are TRBV19 and TRBJ2-5; a weak D match, TRBD1 (5 bases). Germline V gene data show CDR1 as LNHDA and CDR2 as SQIVND (reference sequence). This CDR3 is 14 amino acids long. Trimming removed 3 bases from V and 4 bases from J, with 12 bases in between. The CDR3 loop is CASSISRRGETQYF. In DNA, the CDR3 is TGTGCCAGTAGTATCTCCAGAAGGGGAGAGACCCAGTACTTC.

The gene calls are TRBV5-6 and TRBJ2-7, with TRBD1 matching 8 bases. Germline CDR1 reads SGHDT; CDR2 reads YYEEEE. The trim removed 0 bases at V and 5 bases at J, leaving 10 bases unmatched. The CDR3 totals 16 residues. The CDR3 nucleotides are TGTGCCAGCAGCTTGGTGGGGGCAGGGGGCCTCGACGAGCAGTACTTC. Amino acid sequence: CASSLVGAGGLDEQYF.

This chain uses TRBV4-3 with TRBJ2-3, with D maybe TRBD1 (6 bases). In germline, CDR1 is LGHNA, CDR2 YSLEER. Trimming took off 1 base at V and 4 bases at J, with 15 bases between the two ends. The CDR3 consists of 16 residues. This CDR3 is CASSQGFAGAADTQYF. In DNA, the CDR3 is TGCGCCAGCAGCCAAGGATTCGCAGGGGCAGCAGATACGCAGTATTTT.

This chain connects TRBV5-6 to TRBJ2-2, with 12 bases that match TRBD2. After removal of 7 bases from V and 1 base from J, the junction contained 5 bases not matched to a gene. Germline values: CDR1 SGHDT, CDR2 YYEEEE. CDR3 length: 16 amino acids. This CDR3 is CASLAGGPLNTGELFF. CDR3 coding DNA: TGTGCCAGCCTAGCGGGAGGGCCGCTGAACACCGGGGAGCTGTTTTTT.

This sequence joins TRBV7-6 and TRBJ2-5; perhaps TRBD2 as D (5 bases). The J call is doubtful: the DNA matches TRBJ2-7 better. Looked up from germline, CDR1 is SGHVS and CDR2 is FNYEAQ. The CDR3 runs 12 residues. CDR3 coding DNA: TGTGCCAGCAGCTTAAGTGGAGGCGAGCAGTACTTC. It translates to CASSLSGGEQYF.

The chain joins TRBV5-1 to TRBJ1-4, with a possible D match to TRBD1 (6 bases). The V and J ends lost 4 bases and 3 bases respectively, with 16 bases between them. This CDR3 contains 16 residues. Germline V lookup: CDR1 SGHRS, CDR2 YFSETQ. The CDR3 here is CASSGRGREPNEKLFF. The CDR3 DNA sequence: TGCGCCAGCAGCGGGCGGGGGCGAGAACCTAATGAAAAACTGTTTTTT.

This clone was seen only once. The chain employs TRBV5-1 and TRBJ2-5, with D uncertain. Gene TRBJ2-7 matches the end of the DNA better, so the J call may be wrong. This CDR3 region has 16 residues. CDR1 is SGHRS and CDR2 is YFSETQ in the germline V gene. The CDR3 DNA reads as TGCGCCAGCAGCCGTACCGCGCCCCAGGTGGGCGACGAGCAGTACTTC. Translating gives CASSRTAPQVGDEQYF.

This sequence joins TRBV28 and TRBJ2-7; 13 positions match TRBD2. This CDR3 has 16 amino acids. Germline V gene data show CDR1 as MDHEN and CDR2 as SYDVKM. V shed 3 bases and J 6 bases; nucleotides not matched to a gene: 8. CDR3 DNA sequence: TGTGCCAGCAGTTTCCCCGGGACTAGCGGGACGGGCGAGCAGTACTTC. It yields the protein CASSFPGTSGTGEQYF.

The chain employs TRBV19 and TRBJ2-3, with TRBD2 matching over 7 bases. CDR1 and CDR2 from the germline V gene are LNHDA and SQIVND (reference sequence). CDR3 length: 15 amino acids. V trimming: 6 bases; J trimming: 0 bases; junction bases outside the gene matches: 6. CDR3 nucleotide sequence: TGTGCCAGTAGCCTACAGCGGGGAAGCACAGATACGCAGTATTTT. Protein: CASSLQRGSTDTQYF.

The table lists this clone with a few counts. V and J are TRBV9 and TRBJ2-4, with a weak D call TRBD2 (6 bases). The CDR3 runs to 17 residues. V was pared by 4 bases and J by 2 bases, with 19 bases between. Germline loops: CDR1 SGDLS, CDR2 YYNGEE. The CDR3 sequence is CASSLDPGDGTKNIQYF. In DNA, the CDR3 is TGTGCCAGCAGCTTAGATCCGGGAGACGGAACCAAAAACATTCAGTACTTC.

The chain is built from TRBV29-1 and TRBJ2-1; a weak D match, TRBD2 (6 bases). CDR3 size: 14 residues. The germline CDR1 and CDR2 sequences are SQVTM and ANQGSEA. V was clipped by 5 bases and J by 4 bases, with 15 bases between them. For the CDR3, the DNA is TGCAGCGTTAGAGAGCGGGCCCAATACAATGAGCAGTTCTTC. The encoded protein is CSVRERAQYNEQFF.

V usage is TRBV4-3 and J usage is TRBJ2-3; TRBD2 might be the D (6 bases). The germline V gene encodes CDR1 LGHNA and CDR2 YSLEER. With 4 bases removed from V and 3 bases from J, the gap between germline ends came to 17 bases. The CDR3 spans 16 residues. The CDR3 nucleotides are TGCGCCAGCAGCCCCCTTCCTGGACTACAAACAGATACGCAGTATTTT. Residues: CASSPLPGLQTDTQYF.